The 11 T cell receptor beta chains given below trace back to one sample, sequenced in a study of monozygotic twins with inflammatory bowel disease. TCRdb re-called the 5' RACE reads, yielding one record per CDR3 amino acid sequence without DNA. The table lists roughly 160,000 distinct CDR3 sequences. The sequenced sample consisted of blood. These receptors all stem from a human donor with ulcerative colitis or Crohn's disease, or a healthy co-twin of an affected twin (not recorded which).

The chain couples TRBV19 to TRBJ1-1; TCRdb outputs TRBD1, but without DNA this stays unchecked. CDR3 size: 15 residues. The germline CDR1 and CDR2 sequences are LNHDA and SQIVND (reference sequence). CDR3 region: CASSYFGGSRTEAFF.

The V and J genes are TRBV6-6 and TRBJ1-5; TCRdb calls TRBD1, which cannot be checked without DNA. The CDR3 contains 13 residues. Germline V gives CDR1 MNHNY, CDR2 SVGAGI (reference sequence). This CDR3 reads CAIRQGSNQPQHF.

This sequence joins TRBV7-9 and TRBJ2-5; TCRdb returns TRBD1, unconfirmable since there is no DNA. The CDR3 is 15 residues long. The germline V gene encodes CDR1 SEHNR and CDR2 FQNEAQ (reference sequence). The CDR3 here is CASSPSGGAGETQYF.

This CDR3 is CASSRTGTGGEKLFF. The V gene is TRBV7-9, the J gene TRBJ1-4; TCRdb proposes TRBD1, but this gene call is untestable without DNA. CDR1 SEHNR and CDR2 FQNEAQ come from the germline V gene (reference sequence). The CDR3 has 15 amino acids.

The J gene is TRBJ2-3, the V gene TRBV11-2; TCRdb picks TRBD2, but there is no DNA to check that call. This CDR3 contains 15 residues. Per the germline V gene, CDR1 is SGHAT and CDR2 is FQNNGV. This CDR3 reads CASSLAGGPADTQYF.

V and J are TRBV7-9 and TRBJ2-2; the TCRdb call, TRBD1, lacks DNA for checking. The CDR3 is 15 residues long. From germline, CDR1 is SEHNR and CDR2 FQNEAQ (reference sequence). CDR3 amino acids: CASSPGTGDTGELFF.

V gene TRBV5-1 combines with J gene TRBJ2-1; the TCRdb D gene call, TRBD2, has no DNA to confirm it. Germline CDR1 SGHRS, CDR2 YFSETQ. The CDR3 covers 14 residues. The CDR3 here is CASSQLAEYNEQFF.

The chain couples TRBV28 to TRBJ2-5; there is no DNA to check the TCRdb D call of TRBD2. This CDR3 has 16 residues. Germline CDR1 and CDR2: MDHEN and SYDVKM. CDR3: CASSPILGPEKETQYF.

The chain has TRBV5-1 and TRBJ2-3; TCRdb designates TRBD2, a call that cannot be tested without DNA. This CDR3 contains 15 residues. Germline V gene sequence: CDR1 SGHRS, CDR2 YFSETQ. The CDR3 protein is CASSLLSGSTDTQYF. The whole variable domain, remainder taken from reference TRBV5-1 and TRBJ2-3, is KAGVTQTPRYLIKTRGQQVTLSCSPISGHRSVSWYQQTPGQGLQFLFEYFSETQRNKGNFPGRFSGRQFSNSRSEMNVSTLELGDSALYLCASSLLSGSTDTQYFGPGTRLTVL.

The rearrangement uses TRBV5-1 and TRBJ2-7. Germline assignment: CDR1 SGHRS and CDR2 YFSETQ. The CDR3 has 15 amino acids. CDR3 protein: CASSSGLGATYEQYF.

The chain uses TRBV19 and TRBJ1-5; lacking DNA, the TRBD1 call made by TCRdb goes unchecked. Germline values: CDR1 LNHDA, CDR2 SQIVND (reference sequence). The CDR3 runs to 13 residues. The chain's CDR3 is CASHPTGNQPQHF.